This T cell receptor beta chain comes out of a study of preoperative IRX-2 immunotherapy in early breast cancer (dated by TCRdb to about 2019). In the case of this clone: The clone's antigen remains unknown. The record has no base qualities; no much larger clone is one base away.

The sample's treatment or condition label, decoded: preoperative locoregional IRX-2 cytokine immunotherapy. The samples were obtained from a phase Ib study in which preoperative, locoregional IRX-2 cytokine immunotherapy intended to prime immune responses was tested. Patients with early-stage breast cancer who were given IRX-2 before surgery served as donors. Libraries came from the immunoSEQ multiplex PCR assay. Here the immuneACCESS table is served through TCRdb, limited to in-frame sequences with V and J called. Missing clones are a known gap in these copies; in checked studies unresolved V genes cover under half, and the rest lacks a known reason. This sample gives around 34,000 clones in total; about 95% of them show up just once. The top ten clonotypes cover around 6.6% of the sample. The CDR3 sequence holds 16 residues, the cysteine and phenylalanine included. Only the CDR3 DNA stays, 48 bases, in frame from base 1. V lost 6 bases and J lost 0 bases, and the count of bases not matched to a germline gene is 11. The CDR1 and CDR2 encoded by the germline V gene (reference sequence) are LNHDA and SQIVND.

Sampling was carried out from a patient treated with IRX-2 immunotherapy. This TCR came from a human donor with breast cancer. Recombination connected TRBV19 to TRBJ2-7, with 7 bases matching TRBD1. The sequenced DNA is TGTGCCAGTAGACCAAGGGCGAGGGACAGCTCCTACGAGCAGTACTTC. It translates as CASRPRARDSSYEQYF.